The 23 T cell receptor beta chains listed next were all sequenced from one sample in a study of CD8 T cells in Susac syndrome. Random hexamers served to reverse transcribe roughly 0.5 to 1 ug RNA. TCRdb used MiXCR to reprocess the immunoSEQ multiplex PCR reads, holding one entry per CDR3 protein. The data contain roughly 150,000 distinct CDR3 sequences, about 91% of them seen just once; the ten biggest clones take up more than 0.07%. The sample consisted of CD4+ T cells from PBMCs. These receptors were obtained from a human donor in good health.

This chain joins TRBV12-5 and TRBJ2-5; 10 nucleotides line up with TRBD1. CDR1 and CDR2 (germline): LGHNT, FRNRAP. This CDR3 contains 13 residues. V trimming: 4 bases; J trimming: 5 bases; junction bases outside the gene matches: 1. DNA of the CDR3: TGTGCTAGTGGTTCGGGACAGGGGGAGACCCAGTACTTC. Translating it yields CASGSGQGETQYF.

V and J are TRBV28 and TRBJ1-6; 9 bases line up with TRBD1. The germline V gene encodes CDR1 MDHEN and CDR2 SYDVKM. The CDR3 extends over 15 amino acids. With V trimmed by 6 bases and J by 10 bases, 10 bases remained unmatched. The CDR3 reads CASSRGQGFGSPLHF. The CDR3 nucleotides read TGTGCCAGCAGCCGCGGACAGGGGTTTGGGTCACCCCTCCACTTT.

The rearrangement uses TRBV7-9 and TRBJ1-2; perhaps TRBD1 as D (6 bases). The ends were cut back, 5 bases at V and 5 bases at J, with 15 bases in the middle. Germline assignment: CDR1 SEHNR and CDR2 FQNEAQ (reference sequence). This CDR3 spans 14 amino acids. CDR3 loop: CASSRSLQGYGYTF. Written as DNA, the CDR3 is TGTGCCAGCAGCCGAAGCCTCCAGGGGTATGGCTACACCTTC.

This clonotype has only one observation. The V gene is TRBV7-8, the J gene TRBJ2-5; 12 positions agree with TRBD2. The CDR3 covers 15 residues. V lost 5 bases, J lost 5 bases, and 6 bases stayed unmatched. Germline V gene sequence: CDR1 SGHVS, CDR2 FQNEAQ. The CDR3 DNA reads as TGTGCCAGCAGCGTTCTAGCGGGGGGGCAGGAGACCCAGTACTTC. Protein sequence: CASSVLAGGQETQYF.

J is TRBJ1-2 and V is TRBV30; 9 nucleotides align to TRBD1. CDR1 and CDR2 from the germline V gene are GTSNPN and SVGIG (reference sequence). There are 13 residues in the CDR3. V gave up 3 bases and J gave up 7 bases; unmatched junction bases: 6. The CDR3 here is CAWSSGTGSGYTF. The CDR3 coding sequence is TGTGCCTGGAGCTCCGGGACAGGGAGTGGCTACACCTTC.

This chain joins TRBV7-2 and TRBJ2-5, with TRBD2 as a possible D gene (6 bases). Looked up from germline, CDR1 is SGHTA and CDR2 is FQGNSA. Trimming removed 3 bases at V and 4 bases at J, with 12 bases between. This CDR3 is built from 14 residues. CDR3 residues: CASSLGLRPETQYF. The CDR3 bases are TGTGCCAGCAGCTTGGGACTCAGACCAGAGACCCAGTACTTC.

V is TRBV12-3 or TRBV12-4 and J is TRBJ2-7; 9 bases map to TRBD2. The CDR3 runs to 15 residues. After removal of 5 bases from V and 6 bases from J, the junction contained 11 bases not matched to a gene. CDR3 sequence reads: CASSPLGGRASEQYF. The CDR3 DNA is TGTGCCAGCAGTCCCCTGGGCGGGAGGGCCTCCGAGCAGTACTTC.

The J gene is TRBJ2-7, the V gene TRBV27; D may correspond to TRBD1 or TRBD2 (5 bases each). The CDR3 runs to 15 residues. Trimming left V 5 bases short and J 4 bases short, with 18 bases between. The germline CDR1 and CDR2 sequences are MNHEY and SMNVEV (reference sequence). This CDR3 reads CASSPPGLYIYEQYF. The CDR3 DNA reads as TGTGCCAGCAGTCCGCCGGGGCTGTACATTTACGAGCAGTACTTC.

V gene TRBV20-1 combines with J gene TRBJ2-6; 7 nucleotides match TRBD2. After removal of 3 bases from V and 13 bases from J, the junction contained 6 bases not matched to a gene. The germline V gene encodes CDR1 DFQATT and CDR2 SNEGSKA (reference sequence). The CDR3 is 12 amino acids. CDR3 loop: CSARKPAGVLTF. DNA of the CDR3: TGCAGTGCTAGGAAGCCAGCGGGGGTCCTGACTTTC.

The chain carries TRBV5-6 and TRBJ2-2; tentative D call: TRBD2 (6 bases). Deletions cut 4 bases from V and 4 bases from J, with 17 bases between. Germline CDR1 SGHDT, CDR2 YYEEEE. The CDR3 consists of 16 residues. As DNA, the CDR3 is TGTGCCAGCAGCCCGTGGAGGGGCTATGGCACCGGGGAGCTGTTTTTT. Translated, it gives CASSPWRGYGTGELFF. Combining the CDR3 with reference TRBV5-6 and TRBJ2-2 gives the whole variable domain DAGVTQSPTHLIKTRGQQVTLRCSPKSGHDTVSWYQQALGQGPQFIFQYYEEEERQRGNFPDRFSGHQFPNYSSELNVNALLLGDSALYLCASSPWRGYGTGELFFGEGSRLTVL.

This clonotype was found a few times. V is TRBV7-2 and J is TRBJ2-2; D unclear. V lost 5 bases, J lost 3 bases, and 4 bases lay in between. Germline assignment: CDR1 SGHTA and CDR2 FQGNSA. The CDR3 has 12 amino acids. The CDR3 is CASSRYTGELFF. DNA for the CDR3: TGTGCCAGCAGCCGGTACACCGGGGAGCTGTTTTTT.

The J gene is TRBJ1-1, the V gene TRBV7-8; D is perhaps TRBD1 (6 bases). Germline CDR1 reads SGHVS; CDR2 reads FQNEAQ. CDR3 length: 16 residues. V lost 1 base to trimming and J lost 0 bases, with 12 bases between them. The CDR3 protein is CASSLVWTDLNTEAFF. The CDR3 bases are TGTGCCAGCAGCTTAGTCTGGACAGACTTGAACACTGAAGCTTTCTTT.

The gene calls are TRBV2 and TRBJ1-1, with D unresolved. Trimming shortened V by 0 bases and J by 9 bases, and 14 bases separated the two germline ends. The length of the CDR3 is 14 residues. Germline V lookup: CDR1 SNHLY, CDR2 FYNNEI. The CDR3, as DNA: TGTGCCAGCAGTGAAGCGCCTGGGCAAACCAAAGCTTTCTTT. Translated, it gives CASSEAPGQTKAFF.

This rearrangement joins TRBV30 to TRBJ2-3; no definite D call. Germline V lookup: CDR1 GTSNPN, CDR2 SVGIG (reference sequence). This CDR3 is 11 amino acids long. Trimming removed 2 bases from V and 7 bases from J, with 7 bases in between. The CDR3 DNA is TGTGCCTGGAGTAAGGGTTATACGCAGTATTTT. Translated: CAWSKGYTQYF.

This clonotype was observed once. The V and J genes are TRBV7-2 and TRBJ1-5; 8 bases fit TRBD1. This CDR3 comprises 15 residues. Germline CDR1 SGHTA, CDR2 FQGNSA. Unmatched junction bases numbered 6, after V lost 4 bases and J lost 4 bases. The CDR3: CASSSRTGPNQPQHF. In DNA form, the CDR3 reads TGTGCCAGCAGCTCACGGACAGGGCCAAATCAGCCCCAGCATTTT.

The chain combines TRBV24-1 with TRBJ1-1, with 11 bases fitting TRBD1. The CDR3 runs 15 residues. The germline V gene encodes CDR1 KGHDR and CDR2 SFDVKD. V dropped 4 bases and J dropped 7; count of bases not matched to a gene: 7. The CDR3 loop reads CATSDPGQGAGEAFF. CDR3 in DNA: TGTGCCACCAGTGACCCAGGACAGGGGGCGGGTGAAGCTTTCTTT.

The V and J genes are TRBV7-2 and TRBJ2-6; TRBD1 agrees at 9 bases. CDR1 SGHTA and CDR2 FQGNSA come from the germline V gene. The CDR3 covers 16 residues. V lost 10 bases to trimming and J lost 0 bases; unmatched junction nucleotides: 7. CDR3 DNA sequence: TGTGCCATTACGACAGGGGGGAGCTCTGGGGCCAACGTCCTGACTTTC. It is translated as CAITTGGSSGANVLTF. The full variable domain, in which reference TRBV7-2 and TRBJ2-6 provide the parts outside the CDR3, is GAGVSQSPSNKVTEKGKDVELRCDPISGHTALYWYRQSLGQGLEFLIYFQGNSAPDKSGLPSDRFSAERTGGSVSTLTIQRTQQEDSAVYLCAITTGGSSGANVLTFGAGSRLTVL.

CDR3 coding DNA: TGTGCCTGGAGGACACAGGGCGCAGATACGCAGTATTTT. Protein product: CAWRTQGADTQYF. This sequence joins TRBV30 and TRBJ2-3, with D perhaps TRBD1 (6 bases). V shed 3 bases and J shed 4 bases, with 11 bases lying between them. Germline lookup yields CDR1 GTSNPN and CDR2 SVGIG (reference sequence). CDR3 size: 13 residues.

A note on this clonotype: Sequence at one end of the junction differs from germline and may be a read error. Written as DNA, the CDR3 is TGTGCCAGCAGACCACAGGGGAGGGATTCACCCCCCCACTTT. It yields the protein CASRPQGRDSPPHF. The chain uses TRBV7-9 and TRBJ1-6, with 7 bases lining up with TRBD1. Germline CDR1 and CDR2: SEHNR and FQNEAQ (reference sequence). This CDR3 has 14 amino acids.

This rearrangement joins TRBV4-3 to TRBJ2-2; D remains ambiguous. The V and J ends lost 4 bases and 5 bases respectively, with 11 bases between them. This CDR3 has 14 amino acids. The germline CDR1 and CDR2 sequences are LGHNA and YSLEER. CDR3 bases: TGCGCCAGCAGCCCGGACCCGAGGACCGGGGAGCTGTTTTTT. Translating it yields CASSPDPRTGELFF.

The chain employs TRBV6-1 and TRBJ2-7, with D unclear. The CDR3 spans 11 residues. V dropped 10 bases and J dropped 7 bases, with 14 bases sitting between them. Germline lookup yields CDR1 MNHNS and CDR2 SASEGT. Here the CDR3 reads CANRKISEQYF. The DNA for the CDR3 is TGTGCCAATCGCAAGATTTCAGAGCAGTACTTC.

The chain uses TRBV19 and TRBJ1-1; 11 positions match TRBD1. V gave up 4 bases and J gave up 3 bases; unmatched junction bases: 7. The CDR3 runs 16 residues. The germline V gene encodes CDR1 LNHDA and CDR2 SQIVND (reference sequence). The CDR3 region is CASSKRTGGLDTEAFF. The CDR3 nucleotides are TGTGCCAGTAGTAAACGGACAGGGGGCCTGGACACTGAAGCTTTCTTT.

This clonotype was recorded a few times. This chain connects TRBV6-5 to TRBJ2-7, with 12 bases matching TRBD2. Looked up from germline, CDR1 is MNHEY and CDR2 is SVGAGI. The CDR3 length is 16 residues. Trimming took 4 bases from V and 4 from J; bases not matched to a gene: 8. CDR3 sequence: CASSSLAGGFLYEQYF. The CDR3 nucleotides read TGTGCCAGCAGTTCCCTAGCGGGAGGGTTCTTGTACGAGCAGTACTTC.